This T cell receptor (beta chain) stems from a study of OX40 agonist ivuxolimab in advanced cancers. Study-wide points: In CD8+ T cells, expanded clones were on average more numerous than in CD4+.

Unmatched junction bases numbered 7, after V lost 6 bases and J lost 8 bases. From germline, CDR1 is SNHLY and CDR2 FYNNEI. The CDR3 totals 13 residues. This clone has just one count. Its antigen is not identified. Sequenced by immunoSEQ multiplex PCR; TCRdb stores in-frame clones only, minus some. The sample yields about 65,000 clones, 80% to 90% seen once. The sample consisted of CD4+ or CD8+ T cells sorted from blood, taken in a trial of the OX40 agonist ivuxolimab. The sequence came from an adult with an advanced solid tumor such as melanoma, head and neck, liver or kidney cancer. The rearrangement uses TRBV2 and TRBJ1-1; 9 bases line up with TRBD1. The CDR3 nucleotides are TGTGCCAGCAGCTTCGGGACAGGGACCGAAGCTTTCTTT. It yields the protein CASSFGTGTEAFF.